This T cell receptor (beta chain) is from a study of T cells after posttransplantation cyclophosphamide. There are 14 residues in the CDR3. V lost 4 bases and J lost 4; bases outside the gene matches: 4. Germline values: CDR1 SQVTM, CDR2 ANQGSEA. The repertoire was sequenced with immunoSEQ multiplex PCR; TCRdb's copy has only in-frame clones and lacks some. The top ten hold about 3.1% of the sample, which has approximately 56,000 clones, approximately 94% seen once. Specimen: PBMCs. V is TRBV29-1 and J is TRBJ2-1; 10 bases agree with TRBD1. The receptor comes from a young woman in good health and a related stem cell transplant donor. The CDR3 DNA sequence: TGCAGCGTTGTGGGGGGACAGGGGTACAATGAGCAGTTCTTC. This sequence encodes CSVVGGQGYNEQFF.